This entry features one T cell receptor (beta chain) sequence. Profiling relied on immunoSEQ multiplex PCR, and the TCRdb table lists in-frame clones only, not all of them. The sample contains some 150,000 clones, more than 85% of which appear only once. The data were taken from a study of control samples from healthy donors and cancer patients. The CDR3 loop spans 16 amino acids. CDR1 and CDR2 (germline): ENHRY, SYGVKD. Trimming at V came to 6 bases and at J to 0 bases, leaving 8 bases not matched to a gene. The rearrangement uses TRBV10-3 and TRBJ1-1, with 9 bases fitting TRBD1. The sequence was collected from a man in his fifties or sixties in good health. Sequenced material: blood. As DNA, the CDR3 is TGTGCCATCAGACGGACAGGGGATTACGTGAACACTGAAGCTTTCTTT. This translates into CAIRRTGDYVNTEAFF.